Here is one TCR beta chain with its context. The data are from a study of blood T cell repertoires in COVID-19. Background on the study: T cells, B-cell-depleted T cells, or PBMCs provided the cDNA or gDNA that served as material.

Patients of the Seattle cohort, enrolled during active infection, were followed longitudinally. The protocol was immunoSEQ multiplex PCR, while the TCRdb copy is restricted to in-frame clones and leaves out a portion. The sample consists of around 220,000 clones, 80% to 85% of them appearing once. The germline CDR1 and CDR2 sequences are SGHNT and YYREEE (reference sequence). V lost 3 bases, J lost 2 bases, and 9 bases lay in between. This CDR3 is 15 amino acids long. The TCR sequence derives from an elderly woman with COVID-19, enrolled during active disease. The chain joins TRBV5-4 to TRBJ2-6; D is unresolved. Material for sequencing was peripheral blood. DNA for the CDR3: TGTGCCAGCAGCTCCCAGGTCCCTGGGGCCAACGTCCTGACTTTC. It is translated as CASSSQVPGANVLTF.